This T cell receptor (beta chain) is drawn from a study of blood T cell repertoires in COVID-19. Study in general: COVID-19 samples from acute and convalescent phases originated in the United States, Italy and Spain. PBMCs, B-cell-depleted T cells, or T cells provided the cDNA or gDNA that made up the material.

CDR3 length equals 16 residues. The germline V gene has CDR1 WNHNN and CDR2 SYGVQD (reference sequence). V lost 4 bases and J lost 0, with 12 bases in between. The assay was immunoSEQ multiplex PCR, and TCRdb's table has in-frame clones only and misses some. The table records 300,000 or so clones, around 89% of them present only once. Sequencing used peripheral blood. The clonotype comes from a woman in her twenties or thirties who had recovered from COVID-19. The chain links TRBV10-1 to TRBJ2-2; a weak D match, TRBD1 (6 bases). The CDR3 DNA reads as TGCGCCAGCAGTGCTCGGACAGCTTCGAACACCGGGGAGCTGTTTTTT. It encodes CASSARTASNTGELFF.